The 15 T cell receptor beta chains listed next were all sequenced from one sample in a study of shared clonotypes between healthy human individuals. Sequenced by immunoSEQ multiplex PCR; TCRdb stores in-frame clones only, minus some. The sample holds about 680,000 clones; around 73% are singletons and the top ten take around 1.7%. The sample comprised memory CD4+ T cells sorted from blood. The subset: CD45RA-negative fraction. The receptors here all came from a woman aged 25 to 39 in good health.

This clone was found a few times. This chain uses TRBV7-9 with TRBJ2-1; TRBD2 matches at 12 bases. With 5 bases clipped from V and 7 bases from J, the junction kept 9 bases outside the gene matches. This CDR3 is 16 amino acids long. Per the germline V gene, CDR1 is SEHNR and CDR2 is FQNEAQ (reference sequence). The CDR3 DNA reads TGTGCCAGCAGCCCCCGACTAGCGGGAGAGGCTAATGAGCAGTTCTTC. This gives the protein CASSPRLAGEANEQFF.

This chain uses TRBV28 with TRBJ1-6, with 9 nucleotides matching TRBD1. This CDR3 contains 13 residues. Germline loops: CDR1 MDHEN, CDR2 SYDVKM. V lost 6 bases, J lost 7 bases, and 1 base stayed unmatched. The CDR3 protein is CASSDRGNSPLHF. CDR3 coding DNA: TGTGCCAGCAGCGACAGGGGGAATTCACCCCTCCACTTT. Drawing the rest from reference TRBV28 and TRBJ1-6, the complete variable domain is DVKVTQSSRYLVKRTGEKVFLECVQDMDHENMFWYRQDPGLGLRLIYFSYDVKMKEKGDIPEGYSVSREKKERFSLILESASTNQTSMYLCASSDRGNSPLHFGNGTRLTVT.

V and J are TRBV13 and TRBJ1-1; D is perhaps TRBD1 (5 bases). Trimming pared 5 bases from V and 4 bases from J, leaving 14 bases between. Germline V lookup: CDR1 PRHDT, CDR2 FYEKMQ (reference sequence). The CDR3 is 14 residues long. CDR3 loop: CASSRDGSFTEAFF. CDR3 DNA: TGTGCCAGCAGCCGGGACGGCTCATTCACTGAAGCTTTCTTT. The entire variable domain, with the rest obtained from reference TRBV13 and TRBJ1-1, is as follows: AAGVIQSPRHLIKEKRETATLKCYPIPRHDTVYWYQQGPGQDPQFLISFYEKMQSDKGSIPDRFSAQQFSDYHSELNMSSLELGDSALYFCASSRDGSFTEAFFGQGTRLTVV.

This clone was observed once. The DNA of the CDR3 is TGCGCCAGTTCCGGGAGGGCCTATGGCTACACCTTC. Translation gives CASSGRAYGYTF. V usage is TRBV10-1 and J usage is TRBJ1-2; D gene unclear. Germline V lookup: CDR1 WNHNN, CDR2 SYGVQD (reference sequence). Between the trimmed V and J ends, which lost 9 bases and 4 bases, there was a span of 12 bases. The CDR3 sequence is 12 residues long.

CDR3 sequence: CASSRYQGNHEQYF. CDR3 DNA: TGTGCCAGCTCACGCTATCAGGGGAACCACGAGCAGTACTTC. V gene TRBV18 combines with J gene TRBJ2-7; possibly TRBD1 for D (6 bases). The CDR3 consists of 14 residues. Germline V gene sequence: CDR1 KGHSH, CDR2 LQKENI. Trimming shortened V by 4 bases and J by 5 bases, and 15 bases separated the two germline ends.

The V gene is TRBV7-2, the J gene TRBJ2-5, with TRBD2 matching over 7 bases. This CDR3 comprises 14 residues. J was trimmed by 5 bases and V by 5 bases; bases with no gene match: 8. Germline V gene sequence: CDR1 SGHTA, CDR2 FQGNSA. The CDR3 sequence is CASSDGLVEETQYF. CDR3 bases: TGTGCCAGCAGCGACGGACTAGTGGAGGAGACCCAGTACTTC.

This clone has a handful of counts. The chain joins TRBV6-6 to TRBJ1-5, with 8 bases identical to TRBD1. CDR1 is MNHNY and CDR2 is SVGAGI in the germline V gene (reference sequence). V shed 4 bases, J shed 7 bases, and the junction held 12 bases outside the gene matches. The CDR3 consists of 16 residues. The DNA of the CDR3 is TGTGCCAGCAGTTCCGGGACAGGAGCAGACTACCAGCCCCAGCATTTT. This gives the protein CASSSGTGADYQPQHF.

V is TRBV19 and J is TRBJ1-2, with a possible D match to TRBD1 (6 bases). Looked up from germline, CDR1 is LNHDA and CDR2 is SQIVND (reference sequence). The ends were cut back, 3 bases at V and 8 bases at J, with 13 bases in the middle. The CDR3 is 13 residues long. CDR3 sequence (DNA): TGTGCCAGTAGTATTTCAGGGGCCCCCGGCTACACCTTC. The encoded protein is CASSISGAPGYTF. Full variable domain (remainder filled in from reference TRBV19 and TRBJ1-2): DGGITQSPKYLFRKEGQNVTLSCEQNLNHDAMYWYRQDPGQGLRLIYYSQIVNDFQKGDIAEGYSVSREKKESFPLTVTSAQKNPTAFYLCASSISGAPGYTFGSGTRLTVV.

The table lists this clone with a few counts. The V call is TRBV19, the J call TRBJ2-1, with TRBD2 as a possible D gene (6 bases). The germline V gene has CDR1 LNHDA and CDR2 SQIVND (reference sequence). CDR3 length equals 12 residues. Trimming removed 3 bases from V and 16 bases from J, with 16 bases in between. CDR3 protein: CASSMGSGPHFF. The CDR3 nucleotides read TGTGCCAGTAGTATGGGGAGCGGGCCGCATTTCTTC.

The chain recombines TRBV10-3 with TRBJ1-5; 7 bases match TRBD1. Germline values: CDR1 ENHRY, CDR2 SYGVKD. Unmatched junction bases numbered 3, after V lost 3 bases and J lost 7 bases. The CDR3 consists of 13 residues. CDR3 nucleotide sequence: TGTGCCATCAGTGAAAGGGACAGACAGCCCCAGCATTTT. Encoded protein: CAISERDRQPQHF.

This chain connects TRBV25-1 to TRBJ2-2, with D possibly being TRBD1 (6 bases). The CDR3 spans 13 residues. Trimming took off 5 bases at V and 5 bases at J, with 9 bases between the two ends. Looked up from germline, CDR1 is MGHDK and CDR2 is SYGVNS. CDR3 in amino acids: CASSPGVTGELFF. Written as DNA, the CDR3 is TGTGCCAGCAGTCCAGGGGTTACCGGGGAGCTGTTTTTT.

This clone was seen once. The V call is TRBV25-1, the J call TRBJ2-7; tentative D call: TRBD2 (6 bases). The CDR3 loop spans 14 amino acids. With 4 bases removed from V and 6 bases from J, the gap between germline ends came to 16 bases. Germline V gives CDR1 MGHDK, CDR2 SYGVNS. The CDR3 DNA reads TGTGCCAGCAGTGGGTCGGGAGCGGGTCCCGAGCAGTACTTC. Residues: CASSGSGAGPEQYF.

Comments on this clone: Other DNA sequences in this specimen translate into the identical CDR3. The gene calls are TRBV5-1 and TRBJ1-2, with 7 nucleotides matching TRBD1. CDR3 length: 15 amino acids. Germline lookup yields CDR1 SGHRS and CDR2 YFSETQ. V trimming: 0 bases; J trimming: 4 bases; junction bases outside the gene matches: 6. This chain's CDR3 is CASSLGDRDFYGYTF. The CDR3 region has the DNA TGCGCCAGCAGCTTGGGGGACAGAGATTTCTATGGCTACACCTTC.

The chain is built from TRBV28 and TRBJ1-2; no firm D call. CDR1 MDHEN and CDR2 SYDVKM come from the germline V gene. The CDR3 loop spans 12 amino acids. Trimming stripped 3 bases from V and 4 bases from J, with 6 bases between. The CDR3 DNA is TGTGCCAGCAGTTTGGTCAGCTATGGCTACACCTTC. Protein product: CASSLVSYGYTF.

The V and J genes are TRBV5-4 and TRBJ1-2; D is perhaps TRBD1 (5 bases). Looked up from germline, CDR1 is SGHNT and CDR2 is YYREEE (reference sequence). The CDR3 sequence is 14 residues long. Trimming removed 4 bases from V and 6 bases from J, with 16 bases in between. CDR3 bases: TGTGCCAGCAGCCAAGAGGCAGGGAGTAATGGCTACACCTTC. This encodes CASSQEAGSNGYTF.